This TCR beta chain comes out of a study of T-cell memory formation after mild COVID-19. Background on the study: Largely, TCR clusters stayed within a single donor.

Whole-study findings and limits: The study found balanced CD4/CD8 in clones contracting day 15 to 85 and a CD4+ lean in later expanders. CD4+ contracting clones were found mainly in CM and EM, and CD8+ ones in EMRA.

Germline V gene data show CDR1 as LNHDA and CDR2 as SQIVND (reference sequence). Trimming took off 9 bases at V and 9 bases at J, with 15 bases between the two ends. CDR3 length equals 12 residues. The authors produced TCR alpha and TCR beta cDNA libraries with sample barcodes and UMIs by 5'RACE using constant-segment primers. TCRdb independently ran MiXCR on the 5' RACE reads; one entry per CDR3 protein. The data hold roughly 580,000 distinct CDR3 sequences, with approximately 18% observed a single time. This clonotype was counted a few times. Its antigen is not identified. The chain recombines TRBV19 with TRBJ1-5; unclear D gene. This sequence originates from an adult woman who had mild COVID-19 (a few samples of this study predate the infection). Cell type and time point are not known. The sample comprised PBMCs or a T cell subset sorted from them (not recorded which). In nucleotides, the CDR3 is TGTGCCAGCGGGATACTAGACCGGCCCCAGCATTTT. It specifies CASGILDRPQHF.